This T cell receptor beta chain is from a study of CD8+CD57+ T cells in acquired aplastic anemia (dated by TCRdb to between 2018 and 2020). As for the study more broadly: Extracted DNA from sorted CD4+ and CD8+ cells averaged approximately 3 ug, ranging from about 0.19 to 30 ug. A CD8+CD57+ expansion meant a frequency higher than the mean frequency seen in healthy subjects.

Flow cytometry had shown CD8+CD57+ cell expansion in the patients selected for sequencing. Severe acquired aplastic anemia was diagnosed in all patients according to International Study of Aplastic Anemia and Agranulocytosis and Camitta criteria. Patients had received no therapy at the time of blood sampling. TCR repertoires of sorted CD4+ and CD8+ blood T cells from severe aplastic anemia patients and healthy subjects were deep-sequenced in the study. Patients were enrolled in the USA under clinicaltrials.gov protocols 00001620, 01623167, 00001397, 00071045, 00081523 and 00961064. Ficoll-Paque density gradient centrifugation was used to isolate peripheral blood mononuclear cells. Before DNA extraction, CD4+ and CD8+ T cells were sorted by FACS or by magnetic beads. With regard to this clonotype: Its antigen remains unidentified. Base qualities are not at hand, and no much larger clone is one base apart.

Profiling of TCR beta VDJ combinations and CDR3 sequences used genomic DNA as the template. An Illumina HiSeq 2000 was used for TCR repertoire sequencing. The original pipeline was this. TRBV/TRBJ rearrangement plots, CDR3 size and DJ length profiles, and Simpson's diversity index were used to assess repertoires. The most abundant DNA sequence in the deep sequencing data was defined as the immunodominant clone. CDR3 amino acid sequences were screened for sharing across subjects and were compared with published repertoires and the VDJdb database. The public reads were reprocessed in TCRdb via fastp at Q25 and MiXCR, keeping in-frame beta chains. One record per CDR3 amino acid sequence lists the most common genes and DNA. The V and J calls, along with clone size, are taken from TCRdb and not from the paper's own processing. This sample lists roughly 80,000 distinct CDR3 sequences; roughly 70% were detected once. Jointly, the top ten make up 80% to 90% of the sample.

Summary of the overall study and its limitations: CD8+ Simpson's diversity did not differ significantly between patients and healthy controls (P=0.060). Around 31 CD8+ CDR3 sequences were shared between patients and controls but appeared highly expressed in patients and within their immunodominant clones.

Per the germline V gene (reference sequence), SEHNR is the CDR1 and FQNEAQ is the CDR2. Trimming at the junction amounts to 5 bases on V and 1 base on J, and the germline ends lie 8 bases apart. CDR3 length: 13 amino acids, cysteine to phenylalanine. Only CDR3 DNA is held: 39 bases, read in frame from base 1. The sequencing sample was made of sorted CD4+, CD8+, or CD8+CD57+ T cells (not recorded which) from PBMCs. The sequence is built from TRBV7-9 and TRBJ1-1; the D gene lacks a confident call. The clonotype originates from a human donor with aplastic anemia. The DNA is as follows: TGTGCCAGCAGCAAAGGTTCGAACACTGAAGCTTTCTTT. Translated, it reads CASSKGSNTEAFF.